The next 23 T cell receptor beta chains were all read from a single sample in a study of blood T cell repertoires in COVID-19. The protocol was immunoSEQ multiplex PCR, while the TCRdb copy is restricted to in-frame clones and leaves out a portion. Altogether hundreds of thousands of clones are present, about 91% being singletons, with the ten largest covering approximately 12%. The sequencing input was peripheral blood. All receptors come from a woman aged 60-75 years with acute or convalescent COVID-19.

The chain employs TRBV5-1 and TRBJ1-6; possibly TRBD1 for D (6 bases). In germline, CDR1 is SGHRS, CDR2 YFSETQ. V lost 4 bases to trimming and J lost 7 bases, with 18 bases between them. The CDR3 loop spans 16 amino acids. Here the CDR3 reads CASSARSGQRNSPLHF. CDR3 nucleotide sequence: TGCGCCAGCAGCGCGAGGTCCGGACAGAGGAATTCACCCCTCCACTTT.

V usage is TRBV7-9 and J usage is TRBJ2-2; D uncertain. CDR3 size: 13 residues. Germline CDR1 reads SEHNR; CDR2 reads FQNEAQ (reference sequence). Trimming left V 4 bases short and J 1 base short, with 4 bases between. The DNA for the CDR3 is TGTGCCAGCAGCTCCAAGAACACCGGGGAGCTGTTTTTT. Its translation: CASSSKNTGELFF.

V and J are TRBV10-3 and TRBJ2-6; the match to TRBD1 covers 9 bases. Trimming cost V 6 bases and J 2 bases; bases outside gene matches: 8. The CDR3 loop spans 17 amino acids. Germline V gene lookup returns CDR1 ENHRY and CDR2 SYGVKD. The CDR3 is CAIRGQGSRPGANVLTF. DNA of the CDR3: TGTGCCATCAGGGGACAGGGCTCCCGCCCTGGGGCCAACGTCCTGACTTTC.

This clone came up once. This rearrangement joins TRBV5-4 to TRBJ1-1, with 9 nucleotides matching TRBD1. The CDR3 length is 16 residues. The germline gives CDR1 SGHNT, CDR2 YYREEE (reference sequence). V lost 4 bases to trimming and J lost 0 bases; unmatched junction nucleotides: 7. DNA of the CDR3: TGTGCCAGCAGCAAGGGACAGGGTGGGATGAACACTGAAGCTTTCTTT. Translating gives CASSKGQGGMNTEAFF.

This clone was picked up a small number of times. The CDR3 region is CASSSTSGGLDEQFF. CDR3 nucleotide sequence: TGTGCCAGCAGCTCCACAAGCGGGGGGTTGGATGAGCAGTTCTTC. The chain links TRBV7-3 to TRBJ2-1; 9 bases match TRBD2. Germline V gene data show CDR1 as SGHTA and CDR2 as FQGTGA. With V trimmed by 4 bases and J by 8 bases, 9 bases remained unmatched. This CDR3 is 15 amino acids long.

The chain carries TRBV27 and TRBJ2-2; tentatively, D is TRBD1 (6 bases). Germline-derived CDR1 and CDR2 are MNHEY and SMNVEV (reference sequence). The CDR3 has 14 amino acids. V was pared by 4 bases and J by 6 bases, with 12 bases between. The CDR3 DNA reads TGTGCCAGCAGTTACCTACAGGGAGCCGGGGAGCTGTTTTTT. Its translation is CASSYLQGAGELFF.

The rearrangement uses TRBV3-1 (or the pseudogene TRBV3-2) and TRBJ2-7; perhaps TRBD2 as D (6 bases). The CDR3 extends over 12 amino acids. Per germline, CDR1 LGHDT and CDR2 YNNKEL (reference sequence). V was pared by 4 bases and J by 7 bases, with 11 bases between. The CDR3 nucleotides are TGTGCCAGCAGCCGGAATGGGGGGGAGCAGTACTTC. This codes for CASSRNGGEQYF.

This clone has only one observation. The chain has TRBV29-1 and TRBJ2-7, with a possible D match to TRBD1 (6 bases). CDR1 SQVTM and CDR2 ANQGSEA come from the germline V gene. The ends were cut back, 4 bases at V and 0 bases at J, with 19 bases in the middle. The CDR3 loop spans 16 amino acids. This chain's CDR3 is CSVGGYDRPSSYEQYF. In nucleotides, the CDR3 is TGCAGCGTTGGAGGATACGACAGGCCGAGCTCCTACGAGCAGTACTTC.

The V call is TRBV28, the J call TRBJ2-2; 9 positions match TRBD1. The CDR3 runs 15 residues. CDR1 is MDHEN and CDR2 is SYDVKM in the germline V gene. V shed 6 bases, J shed 1 base, and the junction held 3 bases outside the gene matches. CDR3 DNA sequence: TGTGCCAGCAGGCCGGGACAGGGGAACACCGGGGAGCTGTTTTTT. Protein: CASRPGQGNTGELFF. Full variable domain (outside the CDR3, taken from reference TRBV28 and TRBJ2-2): DVKVTQSSRYLVKRTGEKVFLECVQDMDHENMFWYRQDPGLGLRLIYFSYDVKMKEKGDIPEGYSVSREKKERFSLILESASTNQTSMYLCASRPGQGNTGELFFGEGSRLTVL.

The CDR3 loop reads CASSGISGETGELFF. CDR3 in DNA: TGCGCCAGCAGCGGAATTTCAGGGGAAACCGGGGAGCTGTTTTTT. This chain uses TRBV5-1 with TRBJ2-2; weak D call: TRBD1 (6 bases). Trimming took 4 bases from V and 5 from J, leaving 15 bases between them. The CDR3 length is 15 residues. Per the germline V gene, CDR1 is SGHRS and CDR2 is YFSETQ.

V and J are TRBV11-1 and TRBJ2-1, with 10 bases identical to TRBD1. The junction had 9 bases not matched to a gene; V was cut back by 4 bases and J by 9 bases. CDR3 length: 15 residues. Germline-derived CDR1 and CDR2 are SGHAT and FQDESV (reference sequence). CDR3 in amino acids: CASSWEWTGGGEQFF. CDR3 sequence (DNA): TGTGCCAGCAGCTGGGAGTGGACAGGGGGAGGTGAGCAGTTCTTC.

V is TRBV30 and J is TRBJ2-3, with TRBD2 identical over 8 bases. CDR1 is GTSNPN, CDR2 SVGIG, per germline (reference sequence). This CDR3 is built from 15 residues. Germline trimming cut 1 base from V and 1 base from J; bases unmatched to any gene: 4. The CDR3 coding sequence is TGTGCCTGGAGTGAGACTAGCGTTCGCACAGATACGCAGTATTTT. Residues: CAWSETSVRTDTQYF.

The CDR3 DNA follows: TGTGCCAGCTCACCTCCGGGGGGATTCGTCGATACGCAGTATTTT. Its translation: CASSPPGGFVDTQYF. The chain couples TRBV18 to TRBJ2-3; TRBD2 matches 7 bases. The CDR3 extends over 15 amino acids. Trimming cost V 3 bases and J 6 bases; bases outside gene matches: 9. The germline CDR1 and CDR2 sequences are KGHSH and LQKENI. The whole variable domain, filled in from reference TRBV18 and TRBJ2-3, reads NAGVMQNPRHLVRRRGQEARLRCSPMKGHSHVYWYRQLPEEGLKFMVYLQKENIIDESGMPKERFSAEFPKEGPSILRIQQVVRGDSAAYFCASSPPGGFVDTQYFGPGTRLTVL.

The chain couples TRBV5-6 to TRBJ1-4; TRBD1 agrees at 7 bases. V shed 4 bases and J 5 bases; nucleotides not matched to a gene: 8. The germline CDR1 and CDR2 sequences are SGHDT and YYEEEE. CDR3 length: 15 residues. The CDR3 bases are TGTGCCAGCAGCACTACGGGACAGACAAATGAAAAACTGTTTTTT. Its protein is CASSTTGQTNEKLFF.

The chain recombines TRBV5-5 with TRBJ1-2; no clear D. The CDR3 is 16 residues long. Germline-derived CDR1 and CDR2 are SGHKS and YYEKEE (reference sequence). Trimming cost V 4 bases and J 0 bases, with 16 bases left between them. The CDR3 bases are TGTGCCAGCAGCAAGGAAAGACAAAAAGCTAACTATGGCTACACCTTC. Amino acid sequence: CASSKERQKANYGYTF.

The chain joins TRBV12-3 or TRBV12-4 to TRBJ1-2, with D possibly TRBD1 on 6 matching bases. The CDR3 totals 13 residues. V dropped 5 bases and J dropped 5 bases, with 12 bases sitting between them. The CDR3 DNA follows: TGTGCCAGCAGTCCCTACAGGGAATATGGCTACACCTTC. Translating gives CASSPYREYGYTF.

This clone was observed once. The V and J genes are TRBV14 and TRBJ2-3; 12 nucleotides align to TRBD2. The V segment lost 6 bases and the J segment 8 bases; nucleotides outside the gene matches: 9. From germline, CDR1 is SGHDN and CDR2 FVKESK. This CDR3 contains 15 residues. CDR3 loop: CASSLLAGGHSTQYF. The CDR3 bases are TGTGCCAGCAGTCTCCTAGCGGGGGGGCACTCTACGCAGTATTTT.

This clone showed up just once. CDR3 in amino acids: CATPRDTYGEQYF. In DNA, the CDR3 is TGTGCCACCCCCAGGGACACTTACGGGGAGCAGTACTTC. J is TRBJ2-7 and V is TRBV6-5; D may be TRBD1 (6 bases). This CDR3 region has 13 residues. Per germline, CDR1 MNHEY and CDR2 SVGAGI. Trimming took off 10 bases at V and 7 bases at J, with 20 bases between the two ends.

V is TRBV6-5 and J is TRBJ1-2; D gene uncertain. The V and J ends lost 10 bases and 8 bases respectively, with 11 bases between them. The V gene's germline CDR1 is MNHEY and CDR2 SVGAGI. The CDR3 has 10 amino acids. The CDR3, as DNA: TGTGCCACAAACTATGGGGGCTACACCTTC. The encoded protein is CATNYGGYTF.

This chain uses TRBV18 with TRBJ2-6; 10 bases are a match to TRBD1. The germline gives CDR1 KGHSH, CDR2 LQKENI. V trimming: 1 base; J trimming: 4 bases; junction bases outside the gene matches: 7. The CDR3 has 18 amino acids. The CDR3 loop is CASSPRETGGAGANVLTF. CDR3 in DNA: TGTGCCAGCTCACCACGAGAGACAGGGGGCGCCGGGGCCAACGTCCTGACTTTC.

The chain couples TRBV7-8 to TRBJ1-1, with TRBD1 matching 9 bases. J gave up 4 bases and V 5 bases, and 8 bases lay outside the gene matches. Germline V gene sequence: CDR1 SGHVS, CDR2 FQNEAQ. This CDR3 is built from 15 residues. The CDR3 sequence is CASSVQTGGLTEAFF. For the CDR3, the DNA is TGTGCCAGCAGCGTCCAAACAGGGGGCCTCACTGAAGCTTTCTTT.

This clone was counted only a few times. The chain combines TRBV7-2 with TRBJ1-2, with a weak D call TRBD1 (6 bases). The CDR3 has 15 residues. Germline CDR1 SGHTA, CDR2 FQGNSA. V shed 5 bases and J shed 4 bases, with 17 bases lying between them. CDR3: CASSPRVQGSYGYTF. DNA of the CDR3: TGTGCCAGCAGCCCCAGGGTACAGGGATCCTATGGCTACACCTTC.

This chain uses TRBV6-5 with TRBJ2-5, with D perhaps matching TRBD1 (5 bases). V lost 4 bases and J lost 5, with 20 bases in between. This CDR3 contains 16 residues. Germline V gives CDR1 MNHEY, CDR2 SVGAGI. CDR3 DNA sequence: TGTGCCAGCAGTTCGCCTAGGGCAGGGCGACGCGAGACCCAGTACTTC. Encoded protein: CASSSPRAGRRETQYF.